This TCR beta chain was recovered during a study of blood T cell repertoires in COVID-19. Study details: The United States, Italy and Spain supplied acute and convalescent COVID-19 samples. PBMCs, B-cell-depleted T cells, or T cells provided the cDNA or gDNA that made up the material.

This clone was detected only once. Trimming at V came to 5 bases and at J to 6 bases, leaving 15 bases not matched to a gene. Looked up from germline, CDR1 is GTSNPN and CDR2 is SVGIG (reference sequence). CDR3 length: 17 residues. In the authors' methods: Amplifying reference gene primers gave estimates of nucleated cell counts. Repertoires were generated with immunoSEQ multiplex PCR, while TCRdb's copy carries only in-frame clones and drops some. The DNA gave D and trimming, while V, J and clone size come from that table. The sample includes some 78,000 clones, roughly 90% of them seen just once. The rearrangement links TRBV30 to TRBJ2-1; 11 bases fit TRBD2. The TCR originated in a man in his forties or fifties with active or convalescent COVID-19. Sequencing was done on a sample of peripheral blood. CDR3 sequence reads: CAWGNRLAGTGVNEQFF. The DNA of the CDR3 is TGTGCCTGGGGAAATCGACTAGCGGGGACGGGTGTCAATGAGCAGTTCTTC.